This T cell receptor beta chain originates from a study of control samples from healthy donors and cancer patients. The V gene lost 8 bases and the J gene lost 7 bases, with 23 bases spanning the gap. The CDR3 contains 15 residues. Germline CDR1 reads MNHEY; CDR2 reads SVGAGI. Generated by immunoSEQ multiplex PCR, the TCRdb table keeps only in-frame clones and is missing some. The sample yields around 140,000 clones, 75% to 95% seen once. The clonotype comes from a man aged 25-45 years in good health. The V gene is TRBV6-5, the J gene TRBJ1-1; a weak D match, TRBD1 (5 bases). The sequenced material came from blood. In DNA form, the CDR3 reads TGTGCCAGCCTCTGGCCTACGGGGGGGGGAGATGAAGCTTTCTTT. Amino acids: CASLWPTGGGDEAFF.